This T cell receptor (beta chain) was captured in a study of blood T cells in healthy people across ages. Combining a sample-barcoded 5' primer with a J-beta primer mix, a second PCR ran for 7 to 11 cycles. TCRdb re-derived calls from the 5' RACE reads in MiXCR, one entry per CDR3 protein. The sample carries roughly 1,300,000 distinct CDR3 sequences, approximately 63% recorded once. Trimming at V came to 4 bases and at J to 0 bases, leaving 7 bases not matched to a gene. This CDR3 is built from 18 residues. The V gene's germline CDR1 is LGHNA and CDR2 YSLEER. This clonotype appeared a few times. Sequencing was done on a sample of blood. V usage is TRBV4-3 and J usage is TRBJ2-6; TRBD1 matches at 9 bases. The receptor's source is a man in his late teens or twenties in good health. CDR3 sequence: CASSLTGTGRSGANVLTF. The CDR3 coding sequence is TGCGCCAGCAGCCTTACCGGGACAGGGCGCTCTGGGGCCAACGTCCTGACTTTC.